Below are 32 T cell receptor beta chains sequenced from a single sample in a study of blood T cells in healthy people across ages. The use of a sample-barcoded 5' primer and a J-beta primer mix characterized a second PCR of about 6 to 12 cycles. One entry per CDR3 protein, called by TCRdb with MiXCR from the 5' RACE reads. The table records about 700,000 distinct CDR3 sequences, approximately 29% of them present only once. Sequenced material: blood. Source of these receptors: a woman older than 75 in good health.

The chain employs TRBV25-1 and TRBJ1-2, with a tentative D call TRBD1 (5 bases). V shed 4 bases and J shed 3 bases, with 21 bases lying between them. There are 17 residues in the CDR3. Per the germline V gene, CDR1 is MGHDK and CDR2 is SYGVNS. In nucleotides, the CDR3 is TGTGCCAGCAGTGGGGGGGGAGGTAAAGCGGGGTACTATGGCTACACCTTC. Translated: CASSGGGGKAGYYGYTF.

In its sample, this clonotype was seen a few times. CDR3 amino acids: CAIGSQTSFEEQFF. CDR3 coding DNA: TGTGCCATCGGATCTCAGACTAGCTTTGAGGAGCAGTTCTTC. This chain joins TRBV10-3 and TRBJ2-1; 7 nucleotides agree with TRBD2. After removal of 8 bases from V and 10 bases from J, the junction contained 14 bases not matched to a gene. Germline values: CDR1 ENHRY, CDR2 SYGVKD. The CDR3 is 14 amino acids.

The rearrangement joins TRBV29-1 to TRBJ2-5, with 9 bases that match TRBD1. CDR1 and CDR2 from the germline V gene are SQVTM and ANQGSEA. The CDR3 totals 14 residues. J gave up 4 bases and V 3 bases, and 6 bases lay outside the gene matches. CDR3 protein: CSVEGQGLGETQYF. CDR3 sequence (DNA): TGCAGCGTTGAGGGACAGGGCTTGGGAGAGACCCAGTACTTC.

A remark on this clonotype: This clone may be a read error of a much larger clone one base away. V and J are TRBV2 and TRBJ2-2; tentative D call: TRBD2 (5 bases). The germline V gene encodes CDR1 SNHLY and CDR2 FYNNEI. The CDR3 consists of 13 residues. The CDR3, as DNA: TGTGCCAGCATGATAGATTATTCCGGGGAGCGGTTTTTT. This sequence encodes CASMIDYSGERFF.

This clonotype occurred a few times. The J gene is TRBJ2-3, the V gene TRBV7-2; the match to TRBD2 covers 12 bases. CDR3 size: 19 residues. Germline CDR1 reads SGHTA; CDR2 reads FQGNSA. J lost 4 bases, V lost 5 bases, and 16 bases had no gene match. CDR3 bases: TGTGCCAGCAGCCCCATGAGGCAGACTAGCGGGAGATGGGCAGATACGCAGTATTTT. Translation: CASSPMRQTSGRWADTQYF.

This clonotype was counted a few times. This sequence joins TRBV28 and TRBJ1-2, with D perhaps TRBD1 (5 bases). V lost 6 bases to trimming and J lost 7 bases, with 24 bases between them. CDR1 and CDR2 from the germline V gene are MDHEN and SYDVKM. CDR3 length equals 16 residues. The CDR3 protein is CASSGGGNTWIGGYTF. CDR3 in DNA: TGTGCCAGCAGCGGGGGGGGGAACACCTGGATAGGTGGCTACACCTTC.

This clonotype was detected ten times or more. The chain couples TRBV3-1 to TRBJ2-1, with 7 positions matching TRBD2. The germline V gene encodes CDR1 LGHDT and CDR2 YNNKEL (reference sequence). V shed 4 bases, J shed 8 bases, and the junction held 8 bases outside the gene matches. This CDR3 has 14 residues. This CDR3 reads CASSRRGGVDEQFF. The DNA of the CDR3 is TGTGCCAGCAGCCGAAGGGGAGGGGTCGATGAGCAGTTCTTC.

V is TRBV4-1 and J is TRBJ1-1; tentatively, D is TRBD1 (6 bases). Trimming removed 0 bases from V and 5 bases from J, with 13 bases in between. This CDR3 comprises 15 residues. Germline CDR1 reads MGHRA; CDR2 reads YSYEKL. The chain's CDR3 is CASSQDSQGITEAFF. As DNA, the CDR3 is TGCGCCAGCAGCCAAGATTCCCAGGGGATAACTGAAGCTTTCTTT.

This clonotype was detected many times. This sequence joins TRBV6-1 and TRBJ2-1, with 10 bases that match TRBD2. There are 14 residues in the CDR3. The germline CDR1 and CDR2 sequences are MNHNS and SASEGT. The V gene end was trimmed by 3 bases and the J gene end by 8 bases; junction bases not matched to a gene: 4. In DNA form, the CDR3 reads TGTGCCAGCAGTGAGGGGACTAGCGAGGATGAGCAGTTCTTC. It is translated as CASSEGTSEDEQFF.

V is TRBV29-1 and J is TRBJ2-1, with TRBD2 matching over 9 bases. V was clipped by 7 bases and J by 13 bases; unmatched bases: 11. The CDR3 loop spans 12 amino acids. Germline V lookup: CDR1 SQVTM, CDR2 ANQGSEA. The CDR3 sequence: CSAAGGQETQFF. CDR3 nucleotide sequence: TGCAGCGCTGCGGGGGGGCAAGAGACCCAGTTCTTC.

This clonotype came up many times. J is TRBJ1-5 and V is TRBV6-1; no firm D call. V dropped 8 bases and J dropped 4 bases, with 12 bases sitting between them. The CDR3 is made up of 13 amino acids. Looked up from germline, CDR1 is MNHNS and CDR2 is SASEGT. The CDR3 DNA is TGTGCCAGCGTTACAGTGATGAATCAGCCCCAGCATTTT. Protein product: CASVTVMNQPQHF.

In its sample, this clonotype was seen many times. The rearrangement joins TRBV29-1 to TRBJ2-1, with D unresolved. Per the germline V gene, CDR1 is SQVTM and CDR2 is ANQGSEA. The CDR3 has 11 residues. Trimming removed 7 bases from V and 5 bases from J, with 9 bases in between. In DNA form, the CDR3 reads TGCAGCGCGCGCAGAAACAATGAGCAGTTCTTC. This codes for CSARRNNEQFF.

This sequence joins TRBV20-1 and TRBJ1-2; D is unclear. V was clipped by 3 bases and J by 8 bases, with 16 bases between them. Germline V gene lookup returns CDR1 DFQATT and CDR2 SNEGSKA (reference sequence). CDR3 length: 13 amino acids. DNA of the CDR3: TGCAGTGCTAGTGAGCGGATCTTGCGAGGCTACACCTTC. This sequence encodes CSASERILRGYTF.

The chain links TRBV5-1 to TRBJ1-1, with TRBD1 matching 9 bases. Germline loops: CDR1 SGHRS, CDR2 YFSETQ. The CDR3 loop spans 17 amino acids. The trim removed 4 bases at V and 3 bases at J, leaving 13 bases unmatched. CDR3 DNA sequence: TGCGCCAGCAGCAAAGGCCCCCAACAGGGGGCGGACACTGAAGCTTTCTTT. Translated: CASSKGPQQGADTEAFF. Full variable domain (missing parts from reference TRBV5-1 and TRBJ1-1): KAGVTQTPRYLIKTRGQQVTLSCSPISGHRSVSWYQQTPGQGLQFLFEYFSETQRNKGNFPGRFSGRQFSNSRSEMNVSTLELGDSALYLCASSKGPQQGADTEAFFGQGTRLTVV.

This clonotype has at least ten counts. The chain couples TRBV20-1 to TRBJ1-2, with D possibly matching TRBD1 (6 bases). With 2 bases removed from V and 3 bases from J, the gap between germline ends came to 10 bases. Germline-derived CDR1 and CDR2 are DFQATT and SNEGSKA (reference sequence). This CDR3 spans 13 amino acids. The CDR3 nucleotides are TGCAGTGCTAGAACTGGGGGCGACTATGGCTACACCTTC. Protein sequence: CSARTGGDYGYTF.

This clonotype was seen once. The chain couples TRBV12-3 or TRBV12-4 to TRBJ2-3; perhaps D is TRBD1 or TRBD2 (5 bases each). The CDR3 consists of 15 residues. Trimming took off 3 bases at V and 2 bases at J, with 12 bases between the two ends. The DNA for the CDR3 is TGTGCCAGCAGTTTGGGGCGGGTGCTCACAGATACGCAGTATTTT. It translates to CASSLGRVLTDTQYF.

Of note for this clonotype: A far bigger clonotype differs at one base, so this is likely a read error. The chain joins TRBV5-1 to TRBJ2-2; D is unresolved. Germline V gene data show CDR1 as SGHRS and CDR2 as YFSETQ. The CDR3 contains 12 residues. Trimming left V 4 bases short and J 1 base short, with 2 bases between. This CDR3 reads CASSMNTGELFF. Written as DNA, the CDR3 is TGCGCCAGCAGCATGAACACCGGGGAGCTGTTTTTT. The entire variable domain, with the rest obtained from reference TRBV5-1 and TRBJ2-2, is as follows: KAGVTQTPRYLIKTRGQQVTLSCSPISGHRSVSWYQQTPGQGLQFLFEYFSETQRNKGNFPGRFSGRQFSNSRSEMNVSTLELGDSALYLCASSMNTGELFFGEGSRLTVL.

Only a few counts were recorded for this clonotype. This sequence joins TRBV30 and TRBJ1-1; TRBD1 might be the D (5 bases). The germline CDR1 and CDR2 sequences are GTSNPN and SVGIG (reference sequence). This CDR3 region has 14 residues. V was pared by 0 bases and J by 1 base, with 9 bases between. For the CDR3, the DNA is TGTGCCTGGAGTGTAACGGGGCCGAACACTGAAGCTTTCTTT. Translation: CAWSVTGPNTEAFF.

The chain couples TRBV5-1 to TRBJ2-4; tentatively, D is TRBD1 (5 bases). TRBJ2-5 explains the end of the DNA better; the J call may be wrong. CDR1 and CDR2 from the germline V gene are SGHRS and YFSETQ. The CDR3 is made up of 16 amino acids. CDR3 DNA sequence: TGCGCCAGCAGCTTGTATACAACCGACAGTCAAGAGACCCAGTACTTC. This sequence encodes CASSLYTTDSQETQYF.

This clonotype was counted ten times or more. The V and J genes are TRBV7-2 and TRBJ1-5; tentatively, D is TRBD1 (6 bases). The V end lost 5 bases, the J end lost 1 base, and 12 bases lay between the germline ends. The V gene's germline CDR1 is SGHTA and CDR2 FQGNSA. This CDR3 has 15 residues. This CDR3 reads CASSLQGRSNQPQHF. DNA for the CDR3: TGTGCCAGCAGCCTACAGGGAAGGAGCAATCAGCCCCAGCATTTT.

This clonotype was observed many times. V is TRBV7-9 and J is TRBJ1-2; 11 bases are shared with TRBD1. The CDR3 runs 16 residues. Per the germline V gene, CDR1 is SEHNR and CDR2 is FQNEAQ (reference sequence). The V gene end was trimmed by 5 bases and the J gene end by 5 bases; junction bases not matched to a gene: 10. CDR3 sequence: CASSLDRGRSDYGYTF. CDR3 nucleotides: TGTGCCAGCAGCCTGGACAGGGGGCGATCGGATTATGGCTACACCTTC.

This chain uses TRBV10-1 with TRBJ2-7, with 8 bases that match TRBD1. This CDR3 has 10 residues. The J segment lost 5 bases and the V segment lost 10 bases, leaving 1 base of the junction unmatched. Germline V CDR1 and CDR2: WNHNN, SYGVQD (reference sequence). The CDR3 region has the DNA TGCGCCAAGGGACAGGACGAGCAGTACTTC. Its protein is CAKGQDEQYF.

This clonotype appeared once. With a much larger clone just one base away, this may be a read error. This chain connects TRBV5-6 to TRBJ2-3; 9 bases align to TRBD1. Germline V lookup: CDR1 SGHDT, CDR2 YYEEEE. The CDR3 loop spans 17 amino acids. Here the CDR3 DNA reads TGTGCCGGCAGCTTAGGAGACAGGGGGTATATCACAGATACGCAGTATTTT. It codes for CAGSLGDRGYITDTQYF.

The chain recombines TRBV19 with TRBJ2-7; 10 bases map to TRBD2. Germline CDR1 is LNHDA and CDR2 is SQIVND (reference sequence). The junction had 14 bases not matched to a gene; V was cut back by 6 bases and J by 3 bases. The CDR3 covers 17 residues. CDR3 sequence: CASSRLAGALVNYEQYF. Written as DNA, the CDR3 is TGTGCCAGTAGCAGGCTAGCGGGGGCCCTTGTCAACTACGAGCAGTACTTC.

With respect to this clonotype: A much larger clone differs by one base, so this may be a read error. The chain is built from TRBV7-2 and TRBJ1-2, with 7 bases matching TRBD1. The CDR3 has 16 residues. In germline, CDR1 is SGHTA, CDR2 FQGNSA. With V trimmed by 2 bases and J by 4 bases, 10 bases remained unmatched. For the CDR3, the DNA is TGTGCCAGCAGCTTAACCACAGGGGATAGGAGCTATGGCTACACCTTC. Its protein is CASSLTTGDRSYGYTF.

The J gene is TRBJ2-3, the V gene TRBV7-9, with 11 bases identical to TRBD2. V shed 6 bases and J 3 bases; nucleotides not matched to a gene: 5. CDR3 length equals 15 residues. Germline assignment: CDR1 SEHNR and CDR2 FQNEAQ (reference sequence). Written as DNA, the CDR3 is TGTGCCAGCAGGGCGACTAGCGGGGCTACAGATACGCAGTATTTT. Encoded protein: CASRATSGATDTQYF.

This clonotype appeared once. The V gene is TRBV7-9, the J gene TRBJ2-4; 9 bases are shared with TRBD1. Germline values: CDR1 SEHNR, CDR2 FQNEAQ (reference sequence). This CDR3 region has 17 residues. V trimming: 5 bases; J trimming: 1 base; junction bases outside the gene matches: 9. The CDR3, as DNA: TGTGCCAGCAGCACTAACGACAGGGGGGAGGCCAAAAACATTCAGTACTTC. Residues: CASSTNDRGEAKNIQYF.

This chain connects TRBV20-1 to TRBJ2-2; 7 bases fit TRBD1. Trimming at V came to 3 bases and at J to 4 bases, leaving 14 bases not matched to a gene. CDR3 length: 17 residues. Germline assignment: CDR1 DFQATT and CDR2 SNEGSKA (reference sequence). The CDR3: CSASWFTTGSGTGELFF. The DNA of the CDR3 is TGCAGTGCTAGTTGGTTCACGACAGGGTCCGGCACCGGGGAGCTGTTTTTT.

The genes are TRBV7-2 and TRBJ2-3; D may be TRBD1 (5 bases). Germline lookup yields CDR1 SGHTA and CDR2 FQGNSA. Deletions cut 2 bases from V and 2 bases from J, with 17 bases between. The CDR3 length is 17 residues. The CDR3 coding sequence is TGTGCCAGCAGCTTACCCGGCCAGGGCCCCCCCACAGATACGCAGTATTTT. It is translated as CASSLPGQGPPTDTQYF.

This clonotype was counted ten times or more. For the CDR3, the DNA is TGTGCCATCAGTGAAAGTATCCGGGGGGGCGGCAACACAGATACGCAGTATTTT. Protein product: CAISESIRGGGNTDTQYF. The chain employs TRBV10-3 and TRBJ2-3, with 8 bases fitting TRBD2. CDR1 ENHRY and CDR2 SYGVKD come from the germline V gene. The J segment lost 2 bases and the V segment lost 3 bases, leaving 13 bases of the junction unmatched. CDR3 length: 18 residues.

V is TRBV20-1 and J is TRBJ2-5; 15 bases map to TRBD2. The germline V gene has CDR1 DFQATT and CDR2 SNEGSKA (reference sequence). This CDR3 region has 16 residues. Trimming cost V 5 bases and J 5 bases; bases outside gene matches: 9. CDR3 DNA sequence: TGCAGTGCTGGCCTCGGGACTAGCGGGGGGCGGGAGACCCAGTACTTC. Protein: CSAGLGTSGGRETQYF.

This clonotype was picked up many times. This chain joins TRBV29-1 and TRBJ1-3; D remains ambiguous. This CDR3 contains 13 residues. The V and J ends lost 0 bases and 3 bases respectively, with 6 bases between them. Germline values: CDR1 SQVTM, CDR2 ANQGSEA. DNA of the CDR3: TGCAGCGTTGAAGATCCCGGTGGAAACACCATATATTTT. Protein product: CSVEDPGGNTIYF.